The 3 T cell receptor beta chains presented below share a single source sample, sequenced in a study of T-cell reconstitution after alpha-beta-depleted transplantation in children. Preparation of the TCRbeta library was carried out with unique molecular identifiers. TCRdb used MiXCR to reprocess the PCR reads, holding one entry per CDR3 protein. The sample has a few hundred thousand distinct CDR3 sequences; over 9% are singletons. Specimen: PBMCs from the stem cell graft donor, collected from the stem cell graft. The source of these receptors is a human donor who donated a stem cell graft to a child with acute lymphoblastic leukemia.

The chain recombines TRBV20-1 with TRBJ2-4, with D unresolved. The CDR3 spans 14 residues. Deletions cut 0 bases from V and 0 bases from J, with 6 bases between. Germline CDR1 and CDR2: DFQATT and SNEGSKA (reference sequence). CDR3 nucleotide sequence: TGCAGTGCTAGAGATGATCTAGCCAAAAACATTCAGTACTTC. It translates to CSARDDLAKNIQYF.

The rearrangement links TRBV7-9 to TRBJ2-1; the D is unclear. Germline loops: CDR1 SEHNR, CDR2 FQNEAQ (reference sequence). V gave up 7 bases and J gave up 5 bases, with 18 bases separating them. The CDR3 length is 15 residues. The DNA of the CDR3 is TGTGCCAGCACCTTGCCGGAAGGCTTGCACAATGAGCAGTTCTTC. Its translation is CASTLPEGLHNEQFF.

This clonotype was observed a handful of times. The gene calls are TRBV5-1 and TRBJ2-2, with a possible D match to TRBD2 (6 bases). Germline V gene data show CDR1 as SGHRS and CDR2 as YFSETQ. The CDR3 length is 13 residues. V lost 4 bases and J lost 7, with 11 bases in between. The CDR3 sequence: CASSHDGGGELFF. CDR3 sequence (DNA): TGCGCCAGCAGCCACGACGGGGGCGGGGAGCTGTTTTTT.